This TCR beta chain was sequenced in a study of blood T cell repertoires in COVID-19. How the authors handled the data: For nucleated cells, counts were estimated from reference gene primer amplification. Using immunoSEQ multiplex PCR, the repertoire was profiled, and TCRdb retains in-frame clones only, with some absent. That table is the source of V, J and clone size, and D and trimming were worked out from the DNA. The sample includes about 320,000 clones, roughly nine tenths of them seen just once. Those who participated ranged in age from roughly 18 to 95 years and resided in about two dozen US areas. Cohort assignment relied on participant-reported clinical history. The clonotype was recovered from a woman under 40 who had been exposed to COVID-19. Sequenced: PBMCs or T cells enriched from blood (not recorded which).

CDR3: CASSVDRVYGYTF. CDR3 DNA: TGTGCCAGCAGCGTGGACAGGGTCTATGGCTACACCTTC. The genes are TRBV7-2 and TRBJ1-2; 8 nucleotides line up with TRBD1. The CDR3 has 13 amino acids. V lost 5 bases to trimming and J lost 4 bases; unmatched junction nucleotides: 3. CDR1 SGHTA and CDR2 FQGNSA come from the germline V gene.